This T cell receptor beta chain was sequenced for a study of T cell repertoires in cytomegalovirus infection (dated by TCRdb to 2018 to 2020). For the wider study: Peptide stimulations targeted recently identified HLA-C-restricted CMV epitopes, whose presentation resists viral immunomodulation, together with well-studied HLA-B-restricted epitopes. Because public TCR beta signatures pointed to carriage of CMV infection together with the matching HLA type, the HLA type of each donor mattered for the analysis.

TCRdb names Illumina HiSeq 1500 as the instrument used. TCRdb reworked the public reads: Q25 trimming with fastp, MiXCR clone assembly, productive beta chains retained. Rows are unified per CDR3 protein, each entry keeping the most common DNA and genes. For this sample there are 570,000 or so distinct CDR3 sequences; over 35% appear just once. Of the sample, around 46% falls within the top ten clones. On this clonotype: The antigen it binds to is not known. Qualities for individual bases were not recorded, and no much larger clone is one base off.

The treatment or condition label on this specimen signifies: in vitro stimulation with specific CMV peptide epitopes to enrich CMV-specific T cells. What the authors observed across the whole study: Cumulative frequency of public TCR beta family members discriminated carriers of CMV infection plus the relevant HLA type in this cohort and an independent roughly 330-donor cohort. The ex vivo response was dominated by HLA-C-restricted CMV-specific TCR beta clonotypes, and the single most frequent clonotype in two of eight donors was supplied by these HLA-C-restricted clonotypes.

Looking up the germline V gene yields CDR1 SGHVS and CDR2 FNYEAQ. The CDR3 runs 17 amino acids, cysteine and phenylalanine included. Kept here is only the CDR3 DNA, which spans 51 bases and is read in frame from base 1. The V and J ends are trimmed by 2 bases and 0 bases, leaving 14 bases between them. Here the chain combines TRBV7-6 and TRBJ2-1; TRBD1 is perhaps the D gene, given 6 matching bases. The sequencing used cultured PBMCs, collected from culture after CMV antigen stimulation. This TCR was sampled from a human donor in good health (CMV status not recorded). Some clones in this sample may be carry-over from other donors' samples. The CDR3 region: CASSLSPGARSYNEQFF. At the DNA level, the sequence is TGTGCCAGCAGCTTATCCCCAGGGGCGCGCTCCTACAATGAGCAGTTCTTC. Joined to the reference TRBV7-6 and TRBJ2-1 proteins, this CDR3 gives the full variable domain: GAGVSQSPRYKVTKRGQDVALRCDPISGHVSLYWYRQALGQGPEFLTYFNYEAQQDKSGLPNDRFSAERPEGSISTLTIQRTEQRDSAMYRCASSLSPGARSYNEQFFGPGTRLTVL.